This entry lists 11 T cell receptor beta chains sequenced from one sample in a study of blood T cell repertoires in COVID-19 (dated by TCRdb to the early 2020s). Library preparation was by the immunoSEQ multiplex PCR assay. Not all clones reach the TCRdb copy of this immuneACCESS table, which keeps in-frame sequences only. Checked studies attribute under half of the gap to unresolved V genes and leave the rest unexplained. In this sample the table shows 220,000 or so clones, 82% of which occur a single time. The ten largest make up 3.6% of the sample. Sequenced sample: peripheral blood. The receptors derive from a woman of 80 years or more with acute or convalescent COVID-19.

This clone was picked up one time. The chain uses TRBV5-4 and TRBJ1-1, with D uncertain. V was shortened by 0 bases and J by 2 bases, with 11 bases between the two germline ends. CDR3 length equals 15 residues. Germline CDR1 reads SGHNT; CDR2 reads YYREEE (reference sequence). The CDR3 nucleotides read TGTGCCAGCAGCTTGGATGACTTATTCAACACTGAAGCTTTCTTT. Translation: CASSLDDLFNTEAFF.

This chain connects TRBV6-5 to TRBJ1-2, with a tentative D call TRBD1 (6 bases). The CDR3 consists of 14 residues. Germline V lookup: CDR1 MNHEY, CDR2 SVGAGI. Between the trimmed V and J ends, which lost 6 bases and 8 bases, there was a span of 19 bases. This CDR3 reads CASSFQQGMKGYTF. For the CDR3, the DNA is TGTGCCAGCAGCTTCCAGCAGGGGATGAAAGGCTACACCTTC.

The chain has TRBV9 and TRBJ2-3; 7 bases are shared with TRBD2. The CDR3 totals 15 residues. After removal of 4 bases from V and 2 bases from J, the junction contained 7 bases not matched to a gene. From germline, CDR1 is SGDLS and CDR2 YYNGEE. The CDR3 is CASSPRLADTDTQYF. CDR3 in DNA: TGTGCCAGCAGCCCAAGACTAGCCGACACAGATACGCAGTATTTT.

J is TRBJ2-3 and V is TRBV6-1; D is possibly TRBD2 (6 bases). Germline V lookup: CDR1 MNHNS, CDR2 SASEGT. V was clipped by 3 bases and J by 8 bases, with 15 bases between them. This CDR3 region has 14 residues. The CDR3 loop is CASSEAFGGVTQYF. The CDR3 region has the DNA TGTGCCAGCAGTGAGGCTTTCGGGGGTGTTACGCAGTATTTT.

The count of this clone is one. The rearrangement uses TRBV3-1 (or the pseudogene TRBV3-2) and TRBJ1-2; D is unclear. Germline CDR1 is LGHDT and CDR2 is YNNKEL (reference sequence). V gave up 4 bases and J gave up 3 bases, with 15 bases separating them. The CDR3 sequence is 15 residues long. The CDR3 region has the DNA TGTGCCAGCAGCCCTTCCTCCGGGTCTCACTATGGCTACACCTTC. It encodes CASSPSSGSHYGYTF.

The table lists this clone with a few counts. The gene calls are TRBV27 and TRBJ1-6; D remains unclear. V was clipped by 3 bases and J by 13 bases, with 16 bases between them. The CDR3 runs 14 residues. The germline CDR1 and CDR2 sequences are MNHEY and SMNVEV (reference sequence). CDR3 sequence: CASSLARTQFPLHF. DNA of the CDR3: TGTGCCAGCAGTTTGGCTCGGACTCAATTTCCCCTCCACTTT.

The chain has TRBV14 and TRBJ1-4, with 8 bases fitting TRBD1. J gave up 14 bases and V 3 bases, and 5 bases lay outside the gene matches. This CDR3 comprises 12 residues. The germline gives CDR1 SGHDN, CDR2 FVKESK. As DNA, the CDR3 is TGTGCCAGCAGCCAGGGGACAGGCCCTCTGTTTTTT. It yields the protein CASSQGTGPLFF. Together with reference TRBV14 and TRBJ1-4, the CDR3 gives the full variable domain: EAGVTQFPSHSVIEKGQTVTLRCDPISGHDNLYWYRRVMGKEIKFLLHFVKESKQDESGMPNNRFLAERTGGTYSTLKVQPAELEDSGVYFCASSQGTGPLFFGSGTQLSVL.

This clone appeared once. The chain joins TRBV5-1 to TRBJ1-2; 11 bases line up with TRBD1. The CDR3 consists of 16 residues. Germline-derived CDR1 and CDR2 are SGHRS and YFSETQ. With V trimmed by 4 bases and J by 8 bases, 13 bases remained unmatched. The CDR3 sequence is CASSKRHGQGAEGYTF. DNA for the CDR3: TGCGCCAGCAGCAAGCGACACGGACAGGGGGCTGAAGGCTACACCTTC.

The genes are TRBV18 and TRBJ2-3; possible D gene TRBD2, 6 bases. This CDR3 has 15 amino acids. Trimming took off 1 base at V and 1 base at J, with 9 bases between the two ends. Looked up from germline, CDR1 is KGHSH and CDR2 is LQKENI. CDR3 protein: CASSPLSGGTDTQYF. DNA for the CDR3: TGTGCCAGCTCACCACTCTCGGGGGGCACAGATACGCAGTATTTT.

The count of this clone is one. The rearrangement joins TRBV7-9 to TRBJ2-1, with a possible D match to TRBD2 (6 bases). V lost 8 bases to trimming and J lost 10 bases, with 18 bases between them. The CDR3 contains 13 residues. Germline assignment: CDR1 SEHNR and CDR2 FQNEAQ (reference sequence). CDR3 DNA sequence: TGTGCCAGCGTCCCGACTGGACTACGGGAGCAGTTCTTC. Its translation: CASVPTGLREQFF.

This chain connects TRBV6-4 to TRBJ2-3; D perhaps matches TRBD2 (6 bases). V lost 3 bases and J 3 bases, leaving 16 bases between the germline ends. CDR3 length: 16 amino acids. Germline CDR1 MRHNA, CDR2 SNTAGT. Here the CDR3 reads CASSERGGGGTDTQYF. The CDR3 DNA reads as TGTGCCAGCAGTGAACGTGGGGGAGGTGGAACAGATACGCAGTATTTT.